The 31 T cell receptor beta chains in this list originate from one sample, sequenced in a study of cytomegalovirus exposure and HLA in healthy donors. In the PCR, 60 Vbeta and 13 Jbeta primers were used. Measured with immunoSEQ multiplex PCR; TCRdb has only the in-frame clones, and not every one. There are around 120,000 clones in the sample; about two thirds occur only once, and around 2.7% lies in the top ten. The sequenced sample consisted of PBMCs. These receptors all come from a woman aged 60 to 75 in good health and CMV-seropositive.

This clone occurred a few times. V is TRBV6-1 and J is TRBJ1-1, with a weak D call TRBD1 (5 bases). This CDR3 region has 14 residues. In germline, CDR1 is MNHNS, CDR2 SASEGT. The V end lost 6 bases, the J end lost 4 bases, and 15 bases lay between the germline ends. Written as DNA, the CDR3 is TGTGCCAGCAGGATATCTCAGGGAGGCACTGAAGCTTTCTTT. It codes for CASRISQGGTEAFF.

There are a few counts of this clone. The V call is TRBV6-1, the J call TRBJ2-7; TRBD1 aligns across 8 bases. The CDR3 covers 16 residues. CDR1 is MNHNS, CDR2 SASEGT, per germline. Trimming at V came to 2 bases and at J to 1 base, leaving 7 bases not matched to a gene. Written as DNA, the CDR3 is TGTGCCAGCAGTGAACGGACAGGGCTCGGATCCTACGAGCAGTACTTC. The encoded protein is CASSERTGLGSYEQYF.

The chain carries TRBV10-3 and TRBJ1-4, with TRBD1 matching over 8 bases. V shed 0 bases, J shed 8 bases, and the junction held 5 bases outside the gene matches. Looked up from germline, CDR1 is ENHRY and CDR2 is SYGVKD. The CDR3 has 15 amino acids. The CDR3 DNA sequence: TGTGCCATCAGTGAGTCGGGGTCAGGGGGCGAAAAACTGTTTTTT. This sequence encodes CAISESGSGGEKLFF.

The chain links TRBV20-1 to TRBJ2-3; D is unclear. The CDR3 totals 11 residues. Deletions cut 7 bases from V and 4 bases from J, with 9 bases between. Looked up from germline, CDR1 is DFQATT and CDR2 is SNEGSKA (reference sequence). CDR3 sequence reads: CSEKGADTQYF. In DNA form, the CDR3 reads TGCAGTGAGAAAGGAGCAGATACGCAGTATTTT.

About this clone: Other DNA sequences in this specimen translate into the identical CDR3. The rearrangement links TRBV6-5 to TRBJ1-1; D is perhaps TRBD1 (5 bases). V lost 0 bases to trimming and J lost 5 bases, with 13 bases between them. Germline V gene lookup returns CDR1 MNHEY and CDR2 SVGAGI. The CDR3 extends over 15 amino acids. This chain's CDR3 is CASSYSSGGGTEAFF. The CDR3 DNA follows: TGTGCCAGCAGTTACTCGAGCGGGGGGGGAACTGAAGCTTTCTTT.

The chain carries TRBV5-4 and TRBJ1-2; D is perhaps TRBD1 (6 bases). The CDR3 is 14 amino acids. The V end lost 7 bases, the J end lost 8 bases, and 21 bases lay between the germline ends. The germline V gene has CDR1 SGHNT and CDR2 YYREEE (reference sequence). CDR3 DNA: TGTGCCAGCCACAAAACCGACAGGCTCGGGGGCTACACCTTC. It translates to CASHKTDRLGGYTF.

The V and J genes are TRBV5-1 and TRBJ1-1; TRBD1 matches at 10 bases. Germline assignment: CDR1 SGHRS and CDR2 YFSETQ. The CDR3 is made up of 16 amino acids. Trimming took 6 bases from V and 5 from J; bases not matched to a gene: 13. The CDR3 DNA is TGCGCCAGCATGGTTGGGGACAGGGGTATGGGAACTGAAGCTTTCTTT. Residues: CASMVGDRGMGTEAFF.

CDR3 sequence reads: CASSLQGPGANVLTF. CDR3 bases: TGTGCCAGCTCACTACAGGGCCCTGGGGCCAACGTCCTGACTTTC. The chain recombines TRBV18 with TRBJ2-6; D is perhaps TRBD1 (6 bases). V dropped 4 bases and J dropped 2 bases, with 9 bases sitting between them. The CDR3 runs to 15 residues. CDR1 is KGHSH and CDR2 is LQKENI in the germline V gene. Combining the CDR3 with reference TRBV18 and TRBJ2-6 gives the whole variable domain NAGVMQNPRHLVRRRGQEARLRCSPMKGHSHVYWYRQLPEEGLKFMVYLQKENIIDESGMPKERFSAEFPKEGPSILRIQQVVRGDSAAYFCASSLQGPGANVLTFGAGSRLTVL.

The chain links TRBV29-1 to TRBJ1-1, with TRBD1 identical over 8 bases. CDR3 length: 11 amino acids. CDR1 is SQVTM, CDR2 ANQGSEA, per germline. With 5 bases clipped from V and 12 bases from J, the junction kept 8 bases outside the gene matches. The CDR3 protein is CSVMGQELTFF. As DNA, the CDR3 is TGCAGCGTTATGGGACAGGAATTGACTTTCTTT.

The chain employs TRBV5-1 and TRBJ1-1; 8 nucleotides agree with TRBD1. The CDR3 totals 14 residues. Germline V gene data show CDR1 as SGHRS and CDR2 as YFSETQ. The V gene end was trimmed by 9 bases and the J gene end by 1 base; junction bases not matched to a gene: 8. The DNA of the CDR3 is TGCGCCAACATCCAGGGGGCCTCGAACACTGAAGCTTTCTTT. This codes for CANIQGASNTEAFF.

This clone was found a few times. The chain links TRBV5-8 to TRBJ1-2, with 8 bases fitting TRBD1. Germline V gene lookup returns CDR1 SGHTS and CDR2 YDEGEE. CDR3 size: 16 residues. The J segment lost 4 bases and the V segment lost 5 bases, leaving 13 bases of the junction unmatched. CDR3 protein: CASSPRTGLYSYGYTF. In DNA form, the CDR3 reads TGTGCCAGCAGTCCCCGGACAGGGCTGTACTCCTATGGCTACACCTTC.

This clone was found a few times. Other nucleotide sequences in the sample specify the same CDR3. The chain uses TRBV5-1 and TRBJ1-1, with 9 bases that match TRBD1. Trimming took 4 bases from V and 3 from J; bases not matched to a gene: 1. CDR3 length equals 13 residues. The germline CDR1 and CDR2 sequences are SGHRS and YFSETQ. The CDR3 sequence is CASSRQGDTEAFF. CDR3 coding DNA: TGCGCCAGCAGCCGACAGGGGGACACTGAAGCTTTCTTT.

This chain uses TRBV28 with TRBJ2-5, with TRBD2 identical over 14 bases. The CDR3 is 15 residues long. Per germline, CDR1 MDHEN and CDR2 SYDVKM. V lost 9 bases and J lost 4; bases outside the gene matches: 7. This CDR3 reads CASLGTSGGGETQYF. CDR3 nucleotide sequence: TGTGCCAGTCTGGGGACTAGCGGGGGCGGAGAGACCCAGTACTTC. Complete variable domain (other parts from reference TRBV28 and TRBJ2-5): DVKVTQSSRYLVKRTGEKVFLECVQDMDHENMFWYRQDPGLGLRLIYFSYDVKMKEKGDIPEGYSVSREKKERFSLILESASTNQTSMYLCASLGTSGGGETQYFGPGTRLLVL.

This clone was observed a single time. This sequence joins TRBV6-5 and TRBJ1-1, with TRBD1 as a possible D gene (5 bases). CDR3 size: 15 residues. The ends were cut back, 2 bases at V and 5 bases at J, with 15 bases in the middle. Germline V gene lookup returns CDR1 MNHEY and CDR2 SVGAGI. CDR3 bases: TGTGCCAGCAGTTACAAGGGACGGGGGAGGACTGAAGCTTTCTTT. Protein: CASSYKGRGRTEAFF.

The chain is built from TRBV29-1 and TRBJ1-1; tentative D call: TRBD1 (5 bases). The CDR3 is 15 residues long. The V end was cut by 4 bases, the J end by 5 bases, with 20 bases between. Germline V lookup: CDR1 SQVTM, CDR2 ANQGSEA. The CDR3 sequence: CSVGEGRGPGTEAFF. The CDR3 DNA reads as TGCAGCGTTGGGGAGGGGCGGGGCCCAGGGACTGAAGCTTTCTTT.

This rearrangement joins TRBV19 to TRBJ1-4; D is perhaps TRBD1 (5 bases). V lost 3 bases to trimming and J lost 8 bases, with 13 bases between them. The CDR3 totals 14 residues. Germline V gene data show CDR1 as LNHDA and CDR2 as SQIVND (reference sequence). This CDR3 reads CASSIVQGREKLFF. The CDR3 bases are TGTGCCAGTAGTATCGTTCAGGGTCGGGAAAAACTGTTTTTT.

The gene calls are TRBV29-1 and TRBJ2-7, with 8 nucleotides matching TRBD1. V lost 2 bases, J lost 0 bases, and 6 bases stayed unmatched. The V gene's germline CDR1 is SQVTM and CDR2 ANQGSEA. The length of the CDR3 is 15 residues. CDR3 coding DNA: TGCAGCGTTGAATTTGAGGACAGGGTCTCCTACGAGCAGTACTTC. Its translation: CSVEFEDRVSYEQYF.

The chain recombines TRBV7-9 with TRBJ1-6; weak D call: TRBD1 (6 bases). V lost 2 bases and J 4 bases, leaving 9 bases between the germline ends. This CDR3 has 15 residues. Germline assignment: CDR1 SEHNR and CDR2 FQNEAQ (reference sequence). CDR3 in DNA: TGTGCCAGCAGCTTACAAGGACAGTATAATTCACCCCTCCACTTT. It translates to CASSLQGQYNSPLHF.

J is TRBJ1-2 and V is TRBV5-1; D unclear. The CDR3 loop spans 13 amino acids. Trimming cost V 2 bases and J 4 bases, with 9 bases left between them. The germline V gene has CDR1 SGHRS and CDR2 YFSETQ. DNA for the CDR3: TGCGCCAGCAGCTTCGGACTGATCTATGGCTACACCTTC. This gives the protein CASSFGLIYGYTF.

The V call is TRBV27, the J call TRBJ2-7; 8 positions agree with TRBD2. Germline V CDR1 and CDR2: MNHEY, SMNVEV (reference sequence). V lost 5 bases and J lost 0; bases outside the gene matches: 12. This CDR3 is 17 amino acids long. The CDR3 sequence: CASSPLIAGLDSYEQYF. The CDR3 DNA reads as TGTGCCAGCAGTCCCCTTATAGCGGGACTAGACTCCTACGAGCAGTACTTC.

The gene calls are TRBV7-3 and TRBJ2-3; 10 nucleotides agree with TRBD2. Germline assignment: CDR1 SGHTA and CDR2 FQGTGA. The CDR3 spans 15 residues. V lost 6 bases to trimming and J lost 5 bases; unmatched junction nucleotides: 8. In nucleotides, the CDR3 is TGTGCCAGCAGTGAGCGGGGGGGCCTCGGAGATACGCAGTATTTT. This sequence encodes CASSERGGLGDTQYF.

V gene TRBV5-1 combines with J gene TRBJ2-3; 10 bases match TRBD2. Germline CDR1 reads SGHRS; CDR2 reads YFSETQ. This CDR3 has 15 residues. Germline trimming cut 2 bases from V and 2 bases from J; bases unmatched to any gene: 2. The CDR3 is CASSLGLAATDTQYF. The CDR3 region has the DNA TGCGCCAGCAGCTTAGGACTAGCGGCCACAGATACGCAGTATTTT. The full variable domain, completed using reference TRBV5-1 and TRBJ2-3, is KAGVTQTPRYLIKTRGQQVTLSCSPISGHRSVSWYQQTPGQGLQFLFEYFSETQRNKGNFPGRFSGRQFSNSRSEMNVSTLELGDSALYLCASSLGLAATDTQYFGPGTRLTVL.

The rearrangement links TRBV10-3 to TRBJ2-3; the D gene is possibly TRBD1 (6 bases). Germline V gene data show CDR1 as ENHRY and CDR2 as SYGVKD. This CDR3 region has 15 residues. Trimming shortened V by 5 bases and J by 0 bases, and 12 bases separated the two germline ends. The CDR3 sequence is CAISRGTPSTDTQYF. The CDR3 bases are TGTGCCATCAGTAGGGGGACCCCTAGCACAGATACGCAGTATTTT.

The genes are TRBV18 and TRBJ1-1; D is unclear. V gave up 2 bases and J gave up 0 bases, with 16 bases separating them. Germline CDR1 and CDR2: KGHSH and LQKENI. The CDR3 extends over 17 amino acids. The CDR3 DNA reads TGTGCCAGCTCACCAGCGGGGATGGGCACCGTGAACACTGAAGCTTTCTTT. Translating it yields CASSPAGMGTVNTEAFF.

The J gene is TRBJ2-3, the V gene TRBV7-6, with D possibly being TRBD2 (5 bases). This CDR3 is built from 16 residues. V was cut by 2 bases and J by 2 bases, with 14 bases left in between. CDR1 and CDR2 from the germline V gene are SGHVS and FNYEAQ. Here the CDR3 reads CASSLTARGSTDTQYF. The CDR3 region has the DNA TGTGCCAGCAGCTTAACGGCCCGGGGATCCACAGATACGCAGTATTTT. Full variable domain (missing parts from reference TRBV7-6 and TRBJ2-3): GAGVSQSPRYKVTKRGQDVALRCDPISGHVSLYWYRQALGQGPEFLTYFNYEAQQDKSGLPNDRFSAERPEGSISTLTIQRTEQRDSAMYRCASSLTARGSTDTQYFGPGTRLTVL.

The chain links TRBV7-2 to TRBJ2-7; TRBD2 matches at 7 bases. The length of the CDR3 is 15 residues. Germline V gene lookup returns CDR1 SGHTA and CDR2 FQGNSA. V gave up 0 bases and J gave up 1 base; unmatched junction bases: 3. The CDR3 nucleotides are TGTGCCAGCAGCTTAGCGGGGGGGAGGTCCTACGAGCAGTACTTC. It encodes CASSLAGGRSYEQYF.

The gene calls are TRBV6-5 and TRBJ2-7; perhaps TRBD2 as D (6 bases). CDR1 is MNHEY and CDR2 is SVGAGI in the germline V gene. The ends were cut back, 5 bases at V and 0 bases at J, with 14 bases in the middle. The CDR3 has 15 amino acids. Written as DNA, the CDR3 is TGTGCCAGCAGTCTGGAGGGGCCGAGCTCCTACGAGCAGTACTTC. Encoded protein: CASSLEGPSSYEQYF.

The gene calls are TRBV5-6 and TRBJ2-5; TRBD2 agrees at 8 bases. Germline V gene lookup returns CDR1 SGHDT and CDR2 YYEEEE. V shed 6 bases and J 4 bases; nucleotides not matched to a gene: 11. CDR3 length: 15 amino acids. CDR3 DNA: TGTGCCAGCAAAAAGACGGGACTAGACCCAGAGACCCAGTACTTC. It encodes CASKKTGLDPETQYF.

The CDR3 reads CSVAFRINTGELFF. CDR3 DNA sequence: TGCAGCGTTGCTTTCAGAATCAACACCGGGGAGCTGTTTTTT. V usage is TRBV29-1 and J usage is TRBJ2-2; D is unclear. V was cut by 4 bases and J by 2 bases, with 11 bases left in between. This CDR3 has 14 amino acids. Per germline, CDR1 SQVTM and CDR2 ANQGSEA.

This CDR3 is CASSPRQNYGYTF. Here the CDR3 DNA reads TGTGCCAGCAGCCCAAGACAGAACTATGGCTACACCTTC. The V gene is TRBV7-2, the J gene TRBJ1-2; D perhaps matches TRBD1 (5 bases). CDR1 is SGHTA, CDR2 FQGNSA, per germline. The CDR3 spans 13 residues. With 5 bases removed from V and 2 bases from J, the gap between germline ends came to 9 bases.

This chain joins TRBV5-4 and TRBJ2-1; TRBD1 matches at 9 bases. V gave up 8 bases and J gave up 5 bases; unmatched junction bases: 5. Germline V CDR1 and CDR2: SGHNT, YYREEE (reference sequence). The CDR3 sequence is 13 residues long. The CDR3 nucleotides read TGTGCCAGTGGGACAGGGTCCCACAATGAGCAGTTCTTC. This encodes CASGTGSHNEQFF.